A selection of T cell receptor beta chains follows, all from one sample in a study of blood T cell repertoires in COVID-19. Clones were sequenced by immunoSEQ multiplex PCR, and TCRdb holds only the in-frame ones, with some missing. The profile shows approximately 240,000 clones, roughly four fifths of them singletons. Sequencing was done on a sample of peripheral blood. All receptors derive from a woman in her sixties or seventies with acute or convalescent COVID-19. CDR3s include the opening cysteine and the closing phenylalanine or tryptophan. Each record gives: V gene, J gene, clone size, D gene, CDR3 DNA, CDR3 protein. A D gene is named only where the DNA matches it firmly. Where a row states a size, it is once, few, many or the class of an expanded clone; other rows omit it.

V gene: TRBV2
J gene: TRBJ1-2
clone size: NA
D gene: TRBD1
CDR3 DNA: TGTGCCAGCAGTGCCGACAGGGGTAACGGCTACACCTTC
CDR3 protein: CASSADRGNGYTF

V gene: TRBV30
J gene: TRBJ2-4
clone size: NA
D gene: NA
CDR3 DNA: TGTGCCTGGAGTGTAACAGGGTTTCACTCGAGAGGAAACATTCAGTACTTC
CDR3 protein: CAWSVTGFHSRGNIQYF

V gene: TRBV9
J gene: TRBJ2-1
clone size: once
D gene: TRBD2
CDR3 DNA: TGTGCCAGCAGCGTAACTAGCGGGGGGTACAATGAGCAGTTCTTC
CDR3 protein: CASSVTSGGYNEQFF

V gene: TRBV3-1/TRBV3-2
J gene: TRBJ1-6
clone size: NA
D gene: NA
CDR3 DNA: TGTGCCAGCAGCCAAGATGTCAGGGCGGATTCACCCCTCCACTTT
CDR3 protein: CASSQDVRADSPLHF

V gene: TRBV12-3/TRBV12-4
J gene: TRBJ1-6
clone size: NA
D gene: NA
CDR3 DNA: TGTGCCAGCAGGACGAGCGGTAATTCACCCCTCCACTTT
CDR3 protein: CASRTSGNSPLHF

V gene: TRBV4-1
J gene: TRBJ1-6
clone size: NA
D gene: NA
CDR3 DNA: TGCGCCAGCAGCCAGGCCCGGGGTAATTCACCCCTCCACTTT
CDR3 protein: CASSQARGNSPLHF

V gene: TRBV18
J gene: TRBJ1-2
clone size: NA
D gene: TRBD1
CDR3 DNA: TGTGCCAGCTCAATAGGGACAGGGAATCCCTATGGCTACACCTTC
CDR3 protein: CASSIGTGNPYGYTF

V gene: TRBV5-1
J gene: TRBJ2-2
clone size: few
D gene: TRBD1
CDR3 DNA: TGCGCCAGCAGCTTGCTCTCAGGGGGTGTCGGGGAGCTGTTTTTT
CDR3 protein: CASSLLSGGVGELFF

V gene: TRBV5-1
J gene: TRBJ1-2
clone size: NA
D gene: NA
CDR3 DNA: TGCGCCAGCAGCCCTGAGATAAAAGGGGGGGCAGGCTATGGCTACACCTTC
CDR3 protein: CASSPEIKGGAGYGYTF

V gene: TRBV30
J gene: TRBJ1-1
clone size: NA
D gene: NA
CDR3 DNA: TGTGCCTGGGGTACTAGAAGGGCTTTCTTT
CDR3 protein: CAWGTRRAFF

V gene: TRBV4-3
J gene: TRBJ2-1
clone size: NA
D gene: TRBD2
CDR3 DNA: TGCGCCAGCTCCCAGGGAGCGGGGCCCCGGGAGCAGTTCTTC
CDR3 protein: CASSQGAGPREQFF

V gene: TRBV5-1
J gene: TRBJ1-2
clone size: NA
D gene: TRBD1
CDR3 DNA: TGCGCCAGCAGCTCGCGTAGACCGGGACAGGCGGATGGCTACACCTTC
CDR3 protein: CASSSRRPGQADGYTF

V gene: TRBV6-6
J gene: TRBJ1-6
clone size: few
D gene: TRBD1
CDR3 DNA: TGTGCCAGCAAACAGGGGAATTCACCCCTCCACTTT
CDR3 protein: CASKQGNSPLHF

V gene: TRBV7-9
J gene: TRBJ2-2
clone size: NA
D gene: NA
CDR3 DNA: TGTGCCAGCAGCTTAGGCCGGCAGGGATGGCCCGGGGAGCTGTTTTTT
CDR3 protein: CASSLGRQGWPGELFF

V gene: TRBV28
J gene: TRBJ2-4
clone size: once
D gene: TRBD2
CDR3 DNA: TGTGCCAGCAGTTCTTCTAGCGGGGGGCGTCAGTACTTC
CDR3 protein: CASSSSSGGRQYF

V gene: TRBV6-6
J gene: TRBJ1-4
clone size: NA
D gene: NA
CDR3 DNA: TGTGCCAGCAGTTTACAGATTACTAATGAAAAACTGTTTTTT
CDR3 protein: CASSLQITNEKLFF